Following are 20 T cell receptor beta chains from one sample sequenced in a study of blood T cell repertoires in COVID-19. The assay was immunoSEQ multiplex PCR, and TCRdb's table has in-frame clones only and misses some. The top ten hold approximately 2.4% of the sample, which has about 82,000 clones, roughly 70% seen once. The sequencing sample was made of peripheral blood. The receptors come from a human donor with acute or convalescent COVID-19. The donor label of this sample is uncertain.

The chain employs TRBV9 and TRBJ2-3; 14 bases are shared with TRBD2. The V segment lost 4 bases and the J segment 4 bases; nucleotides outside the gene matches: 5. Germline V gene sequence: CDR1 SGDLS, CDR2 YYNGEE. The CDR3 has 16 amino acids. The CDR3 coding sequence is TGTGCCAGCAGCCCGGGGACTAGCGGGAGACCAGATACGCAGTATTTT. Translating gives CASSPGTSGRPDTQYF.

This chain connects TRBV27 to TRBJ1-2; no reliable D call. Germline loops: CDR1 MNHEY, CDR2 SMNVEV (reference sequence). The CDR3 loop spans 14 amino acids. V lost 5 bases and J lost 4, with 14 bases in between. The CDR3 DNA is TGTGCCAGCAGTCCCGACGGGGATCGCTATGGCTACACCTTC. This translates into CASSPDGDRYGYTF.

The gene calls are TRBV7-8 and TRBJ1-1; unclear D gene. This CDR3 is built from 14 residues. V was cut by 8 bases and J by 1 base, with 14 bases left in between. CDR1 and CDR2 from the germline V gene are SGHVS and FQNEAQ. In DNA, the CDR3 is TGTGCCAGCCGGATAGGCAGCGCGAACACTGAAGCTTTCTTT. Residues: CASRIGSANTEAFF.

V is TRBV19 and J is TRBJ1-4; D not resolved. V was clipped by 5 bases and J by 4 bases, with 14 bases between them. CDR3 length: 15 residues. The germline CDR1 and CDR2 sequences are LNHDA and SQIVND (reference sequence). The CDR3 coding sequence is TGTGCCAGTAGTGTCTCCCCGACGGGTAATGAAAAACTGTTTTTT. It translates to CASSVSPTGNEKLFF.

The table lists this clone with a few counts. This chain joins TRBV7-8 and TRBJ1-3, with 7 positions matching TRBD1. CDR3 size: 14 residues. V lost 5 bases to trimming and J lost 4 bases; unmatched junction nucleotides: 5. Germline CDR1 is SGHVS and CDR2 is FQNEAQ. The CDR3 loop is CASSNRGSGNTIYF. The CDR3 nucleotides are TGTGCCAGCAGCAACAGGGGTTCCGGAAACACCATATATTTT.

The chain combines TRBV6-5 with TRBJ1-1; D may be TRBD1 (5 bases). Trimming took 5 bases from V and 5 from J, leaving 15 bases between them. The CDR3 contains 14 residues. Germline loops: CDR1 MNHEY, CDR2 SVGAGI. This CDR3 is CASSPPGGKTEAFF. The CDR3 DNA reads as TGTGCCAGCAGTCCACCCGGGGGAAAGACTGAAGCTTTCTTT.

This chain uses TRBV6-1 with TRBJ1-6, with 8 bases matching TRBD1. Germline loops: CDR1 MNHNS, CDR2 SASEGT. J was trimmed by 2 bases and V by 4 bases; bases with no gene match: 4. The CDR3 contains 16 residues. The CDR3 loop is CASSADRGPYNSPLHF. In DNA form, the CDR3 reads TGTGCCAGCAGTGCTGACAGGGGTCCCTATAATTCACCCCTCCACTTT.

The genes are TRBV9 and TRBJ2-3; D perhaps matches TRBD2 (6 bases). The CDR3 is made up of 15 amino acids. V lost 1 base and J lost 1, with 10 bases in between. Per the germline V gene, CDR1 is SGDLS and CDR2 is YYNGEE. CDR3 protein: CASSVRPSGTDTQYF. Here the CDR3 DNA reads TGTGCCAGCAGCGTAAGGCCTAGCGGCACAGATACGCAGTATTTT.

The V call is TRBV6-2 or TRBV6-3, the J call TRBJ2-3, with D perhaps matching TRBD1 (6 bases). V lost 2 bases, J lost 4 bases, and 19 bases lay in between. Germline values: CDR1 MNHEY, CDR2 SVGEGT. This CDR3 is 17 amino acids long. The CDR3 DNA follows: TGTGCCAGCAGTTACGAACAGGGAAGGTCCGTTTCAGATACGCAGTATTTT. This codes for CASSYEQGRSVSDTQYF.

The chain joins TRBV7-8 to TRBJ2-3; 9 bases match TRBD2. The length of the CDR3 is 15 residues. The J segment lost 2 bases and the V segment lost 2 bases, leaving 2 bases of the junction unmatched. In germline, CDR1 is SGHVS, CDR2 FQNEAQ. The CDR3 sequence: CASSLRLAVTDTQYF. Written as DNA, the CDR3 is TGTGCCAGCAGCTTACGACTAGCGGTCACAGATACGCAGTATTTT.

V is TRBV10-3 and J is TRBJ1-5, with D uncertain. The CDR3 is made up of 14 amino acids. CDR1 and CDR2 from the germline V gene are ENHRY and SYGVKD. The V end lost 2 bases, the J end lost 4 bases, and 9 bases lay between the germline ends. CDR3 nucleotide sequence: TGTGCCATCAGTGAGGGCTACGGGAATCAGCCCCAGCATTTT. It codes for CAISEGYGNQPQHF.

This clone was found once. The genes are TRBV7-2 and TRBJ2-5, with 8 bases lining up with TRBD1. Germline values: CDR1 SGHTA, CDR2 FQGNSA. This CDR3 spans 15 amino acids. After removal of 1 base from V and 6 bases from J, the junction contained 7 bases not matched to a gene. For the CDR3, the DNA is TGTGCCAGCAGCTTAGGGGACAGGAATGGAAAGACCCAGTACTTC. Protein sequence: CASSLGDRNGKTQYF.

This clone has a handful of counts. The DNA of the CDR3 is TGCGCCAGCAGCTTGGAGACTAGCGGGAGGTCGGCTGAGCAGTTCTTC. Translated: CASSLETSGRSAEQFF. The chain employs TRBV5-1 and TRBJ2-1; 13 positions match TRBD2. The junction had 6 bases not matched to a gene; V was cut back by 0 bases and J by 9 bases. Germline-derived CDR1 and CDR2 are SGHRS and YFSETQ. There are 16 residues in the CDR3.

This clone was recorded a few times. This chain connects TRBV7-8 to TRBJ1-3; no definite D call. The CDR3 loop spans 14 amino acids. V lost 0 bases and J 1 base, leaving 4 bases between the germline ends. Germline lookup yields CDR1 SGHVS and CDR2 FQNEAQ. The CDR3, as DNA: TGTGCCAGCAGCTTAGCCAGGTCTGGAAACACCATATATTTT. Amino acids: CASSLARSGNTIYF.

This clone was recorded once. V and J are TRBV19 and TRBJ2-1; the D gene is possibly TRBD2 (7 bases). Trimming removed 5 bases at V and 10 bases at J, with 18 bases between. Germline V CDR1 and CDR2: LNHDA, SQIVND (reference sequence). The CDR3 is 14 residues long. The CDR3 bases are TGTGCCAGTAGTCCAAGCACAGGGAGGGAGGAGCAGTTCTTC. It specifies CASSPSTGREEQFF.

V gene TRBV2 combines with J gene TRBJ2-2; a possible D gene is TRBD2 (5 bases). Trimming took off 8 bases at V and 2 bases at J, with 6 bases between the two ends. The CDR3 is 12 amino acids. Germline CDR1 reads SNHLY; CDR2 reads FYNNEI. The CDR3 DNA reads as TGTGCCAGCGGGAGAAACACCGGGGAGCTGTTTTTT. It codes for CASGRNTGELFF.

The sample holds one count of this clone. The rearrangement links TRBV13 to TRBJ2-1; TRBD2 matches at 14 bases. V shed 3 bases and J 3 bases; nucleotides not matched to a gene: 10. Germline lookup yields CDR1 PRHDT and CDR2 FYEKMQ (reference sequence). The CDR3 consists of 19 residues. CDR3 protein: CASSFPTSGGVEYYNEQFF. CDR3 nucleotides: TGTGCCAGCAGCTTTCCGACTAGCGGGGGGGTAGAATACTACAATGAGCAGTTCTTC. Looking up the rest from reference TRBV13 and TRBJ2-1 gives the full variable domain: AAGVIQSPRHLIKEKRETATLKCYPIPRHDTVYWYQQGPGQDPQFLISFYEKMQSDKGSIPDRFSAQQFSDYHSELNMSSLELGDSALYFCASSFPTSGGVEYYNEQFFGPGTRLTVL.

This clone appeared once. The rearrangement joins TRBV2 to TRBJ2-3, with 8 nucleotides matching TRBD2. The CDR3 has 13 residues. Germline-derived CDR1 and CDR2 are SNHLY and FYNNEI. V shed 2 bases and J 7 bases; nucleotides not matched to a gene: 2. The CDR3 bases are TGTGCCAGCAGTGAAAGCGGGGGTAATACGCAGTATTTT. The encoded protein is CASSESGGNTQYF.

V is TRBV7-2 and J is TRBJ2-3, with a tentative D call TRBD2 (5 bases). The length of the CDR3 is 16 residues. The V gene's germline CDR1 is SGHTA and CDR2 FQGNSA. V lost 1 base to trimming and J lost 2 bases, with 13 bases between them. CDR3 sequence reads: CASSLGGAGTTDTQYF. The CDR3 nucleotides are TGTGCCAGCAGCTTAGGAGGCGCGGGCACCACAGATACGCAGTATTTT.

This sequence joins TRBV5-4 and TRBJ1-5, with 7 positions matching TRBD1. This CDR3 has 15 residues. V gave up 4 bases and J gave up 0 bases; unmatched junction bases: 4. Germline V gene sequence: CDR1 SGHNT, CDR2 YYREEE (reference sequence). CDR3 in amino acids: CASSRGTDSNQPQHF. The CDR3 DNA reads as TGTGCCAGCAGCCGAGGGACAGATAGCAATCAGCCCCAGCATTTT. Full variable domain (outside the CDR3, taken from reference TRBV5-4 and TRBJ1-5): ETGVTQSPTHLIKTRGQQVTLRCSSQSGHNTVSWYQQALGQGPQFIFQYYREEENGRGNFPPRFSGLQFPNYSSELNVNALELDDSALYLCASSRGTDSNQPQHFGDGTRLSIL.